The rows below give T cell receptor beta chains drawn from one sample of a study of cytomegalovirus exposure and HLA in healthy donors. The assay was immunoSEQ multiplex PCR, and TCRdb's table has in-frame clones only and misses some. The sample carries 60,000 to 85,000 clones, around three quarters recorded once. The sequencing input was PBMCs. Every receptor here comes from a man between 40 and 49 years old in good health and CMV-seronegative. Both conserved end residues are trimmed from each CDR3. The D gene is left open where the match is weak. Rows give clone size only sometimes, using once, few, many, or a class for an expanded clone.

>12|TRBJ1-2|once|.|TRBV12-5
ASGPPAGVYGYT
>16|TRBJ1-2|few|TRBD1|TRBV4-2
ASSGRQGATFANYGYT
>14|TRBJ2-3|.|TRBD2|TRBV7-3
ASSPRLAGGLNTQY
>13|TRBJ2-5|.|.|TRBV7-2
ASSSRTAYQETQY
>13|TRBJ1-3|.|TRBD1|TRBV27
ASSSYRGYGNTIY
>15|TRBJ2-1|.|TRBD2|TRBV12-5
ASGLSASGGPMNEQF
>12|TRBJ2-1|.|.|TRBV5-5
ASSLADTYNEQF
>12|TRBJ2-1|.|TRBD1|TRBV5-4
ASSPGGQGNRQF
>13|TRBJ1-5|.|TRBD1|TRBV7-9
ASSWGTGGFQPQH
>14|TRBJ1-5|once|TRBD1|TRBV5-6
ASSSLGQAGNQPQH
>13|TRBJ2-5|.|.|TRBV19
ASSIGASAQETQY
>14|TRBJ1-6|.|.|TRBV5-1
ASSFGESSYNSPLH
>11|TRBJ1-4|.|.|TRBV11-2
ASSLQRREKLF
>14|TRBJ2-5|.|.|TRBV7-6
ASSFSSPGPQETQY
>13|TRBJ2-7|.|TRBD1|TRBV11-2
ASSPLDRRPYEQY
>12|TRBJ1-1|.|.|TRBV9
ASSRQILNTEAF
>13|TRBJ1-6|.|.|TRBV18
ASSPPFRGNSPLH
>15|TRBJ2-1|.|TRBD1|TRBV9
ASSVNGQGGRYNEQF
>11|TRBJ1-1|.|.|TRBV11-2
ASSFAGDPGAF
>13|TRBJ2-1|few|TRBD1|TRBV7-3
ASSSQGQVNNEQF
>11|TRBJ2-5|.|TRBD1|TRBV6-5
ASSRDRKETQY
>13|TRBJ2-7|.|.|TRBV28
ASTTTSTESDEQY
>11|TRBJ1-2|.|TRBD1|TRBV27
ASSETGGGGYT
>11|.|.|TRBD1|TRBV5-1
ASSWDRDYEQY
>11|TRBJ1-6|.|TRBD1|TRBV6-5
ASSRTGDSPLH
>13|TRBJ2-3|.|.|TRBV10-2
ASSVKRGGTDTQY
>13|TRBJ2-2|.|TRBD1|TRBV7-9
ASSPGTANTGELF
>13|TRBJ1-3|.|.|TRBV18
ASAQLLSSGNTIY
>13|TRBJ2-1|.|.|TRBV7-8
ASSPRDWSYNEQF
>15|TRBJ2-1|.|TRBD2|TRBV7-6
ASSLTSGVSPYNEQF
>11|TRBJ2-3|.|TRBD2|TRBV15
ATSGGSTDTQY
>13|TRBJ1-2|.|.|TRBV4-2
ASSQDQQTRYGYT
>14|TRBJ2-2|.|.|TRBV4-1
ASSQDTGRGTGELF
>12|TRBJ1-5|.|.|TRBV6-1
ASSVQGFNQPQH
>14|TRBJ2-7|.|.|TRBV5-1
ASSLWNGHYLYEQY
>12|TRBJ1-1|.|.|TRBV19
ASRGLGEVTEAF
>13|TRBJ2-1|.|TRBD2|TRBV5-8
ASSHSGGSYNEQF
>16|TRBJ2-1|.|TRBD2|TRBV7-2
ASSLEWGLAGGRGEQF
>10|TRBJ2-7|once|.|TRBV6-5
ASSYSAVEQY
>12|TRBJ2-1|few|.|TRBV6-5
ASCSGGAYNEQF
>11|TRBJ1-1|.|.|TRBV30
AWSGQMNTEAF
>14|TRBJ2-1|.|.|TRBV10-2
ASMVVGGETYNEQF
>12|TRBJ2-5|.|.|TRBV21-1
ASTRTGLGETQY
>12|TRBJ1-5|.|TRBD1|TRBV7-8
ASSSRQGLQPQH
>13|TRBJ1-1|.|TRBD1|TRBV15
TTSSRTGRNTEAF
>10|TRBJ2-3|.|.|TRBV9
ASSVSADTQY
>13|TRBJ1-6|.|.|TRBV5-1
ASSPGSQANSPLH
>12|TRBJ1-2|.|.|TRBV18
ASSTASTRGGYT
>12|TRBJ1-2|.|.|TRBV6-5
ASSSQTVNYGYT
>20|TRBJ2-5|once|.|TRBV19
ASSIDGVRTGDYPFLVETQY
>11|TRBJ2-7|.|.|TRBV6-1
ASIPGDAYEQY
>13|TRBJ2-5|.|TRBD1|TRBV11-1
ASRGDRRVRETQY